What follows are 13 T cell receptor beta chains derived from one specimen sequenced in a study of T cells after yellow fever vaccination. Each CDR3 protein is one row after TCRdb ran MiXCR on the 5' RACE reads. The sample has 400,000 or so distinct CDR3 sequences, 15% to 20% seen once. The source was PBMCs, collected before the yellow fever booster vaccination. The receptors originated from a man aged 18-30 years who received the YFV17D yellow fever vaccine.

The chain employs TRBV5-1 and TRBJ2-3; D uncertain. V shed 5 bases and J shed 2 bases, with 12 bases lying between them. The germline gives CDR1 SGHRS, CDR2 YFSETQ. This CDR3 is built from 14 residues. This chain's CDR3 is CASRRPGSTDTQYF. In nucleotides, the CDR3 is TGCGCCAGCAGAAGGCCTGGGTCCACAGATACGCAGTATTTT.

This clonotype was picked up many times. This chain's CDR3 is CSASGDHQKVTDTQYF. CDR3 nucleotides: TGCAGTGCTAGTGGGGACCATCAGAAAGTAACAGATACGCAGTATTTT. This chain joins TRBV20-1 and TRBJ2-3; D may match TRBD1 or TRBD2 (5 bases each). Germline V gene lookup returns CDR1 DFQATT and CDR2 SNEGSKA (reference sequence). V was pared by 3 bases and J by 3 bases, with 19 bases between. The CDR3 contains 16 residues.

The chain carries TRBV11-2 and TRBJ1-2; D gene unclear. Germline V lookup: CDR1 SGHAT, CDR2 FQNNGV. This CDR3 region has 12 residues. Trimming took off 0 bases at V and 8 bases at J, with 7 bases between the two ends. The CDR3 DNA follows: TGTGCCAGCAGCTTAGATGATGGGGGCTACACCTTC. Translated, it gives CASSLDDGGYTF. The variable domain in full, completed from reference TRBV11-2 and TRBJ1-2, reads EAGVAQSPRYKIIEKRQSVAFWCNPISGHATLYWYQQILGQGPKLLIQFQNNGVVDDSQLPKDRFSAERLKGVDSTLKIQPAKLEDSAVYLCASSLDDGGYTFGSGTRLTVV.

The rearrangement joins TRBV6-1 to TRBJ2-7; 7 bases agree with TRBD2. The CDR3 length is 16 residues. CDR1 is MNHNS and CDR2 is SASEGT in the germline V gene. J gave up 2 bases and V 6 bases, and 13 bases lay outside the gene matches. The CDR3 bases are TGTGCCAGCAGGATTGGGGGAGGGATTGGAACCTACGAGCAGTACGTC. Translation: CASRIGGGIGTYEQYV.

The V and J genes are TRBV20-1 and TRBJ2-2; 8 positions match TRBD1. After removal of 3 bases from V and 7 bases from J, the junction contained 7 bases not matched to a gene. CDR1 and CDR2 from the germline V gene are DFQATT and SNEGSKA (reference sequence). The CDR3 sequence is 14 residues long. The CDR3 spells CSARSRTGNGELFF. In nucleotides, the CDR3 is TGCAGTGCTAGGTCTAGGACAGGGAACGGGGAGCTGTTTTTT.

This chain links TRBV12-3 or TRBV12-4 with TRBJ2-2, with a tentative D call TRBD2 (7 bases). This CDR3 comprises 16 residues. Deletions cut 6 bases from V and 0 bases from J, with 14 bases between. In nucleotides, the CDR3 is TGTGCCAGCAGAACCGCGGGGGCTTCGAACACCGGGGAGCTGTTTTTT. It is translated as CASRTAGASNTGELFF.

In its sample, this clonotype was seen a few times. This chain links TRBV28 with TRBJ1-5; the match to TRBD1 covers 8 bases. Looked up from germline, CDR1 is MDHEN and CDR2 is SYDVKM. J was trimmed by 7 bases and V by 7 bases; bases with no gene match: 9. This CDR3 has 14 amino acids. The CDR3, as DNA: TGTGCCAGCACTACCTCAGGGGGCTGGCAGCCCCAGCATTTT. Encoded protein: CASTTSGGWQPQHF.

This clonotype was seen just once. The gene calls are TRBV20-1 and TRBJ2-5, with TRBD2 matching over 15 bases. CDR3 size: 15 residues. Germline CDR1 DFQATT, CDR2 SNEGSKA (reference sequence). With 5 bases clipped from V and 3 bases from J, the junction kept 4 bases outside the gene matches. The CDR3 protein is CSAGWTSGGEETQYF. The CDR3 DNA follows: TGCAGTGCTGGGTGGACTAGCGGGGGGGAAGAGACCCAGTACTTC.

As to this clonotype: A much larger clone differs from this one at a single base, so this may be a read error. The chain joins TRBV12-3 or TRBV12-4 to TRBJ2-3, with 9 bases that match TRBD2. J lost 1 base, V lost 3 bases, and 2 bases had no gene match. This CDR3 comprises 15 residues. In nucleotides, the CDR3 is TGTGCCAGCAGTTTTATAGCGGGGGGCACAGATACGCAGTATTTT. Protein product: CASSFIAGGTDTQYF.

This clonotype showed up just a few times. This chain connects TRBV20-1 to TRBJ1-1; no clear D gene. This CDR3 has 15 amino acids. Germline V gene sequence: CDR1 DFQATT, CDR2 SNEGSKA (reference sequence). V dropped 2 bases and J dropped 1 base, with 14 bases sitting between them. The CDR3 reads CSARRIGERNTEAFF. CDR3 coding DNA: TGCAGTGCTAGAAGGATTGGAGAAAGGAACACTGAAGCTTTCTTT.

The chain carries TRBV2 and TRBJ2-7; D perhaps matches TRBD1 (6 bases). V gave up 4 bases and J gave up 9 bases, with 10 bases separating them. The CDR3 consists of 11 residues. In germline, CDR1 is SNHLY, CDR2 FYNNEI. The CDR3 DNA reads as TGTGCCAGCAGTGTGGGGGCGTCGCAGTACTTC. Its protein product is CASSVGASQYF.

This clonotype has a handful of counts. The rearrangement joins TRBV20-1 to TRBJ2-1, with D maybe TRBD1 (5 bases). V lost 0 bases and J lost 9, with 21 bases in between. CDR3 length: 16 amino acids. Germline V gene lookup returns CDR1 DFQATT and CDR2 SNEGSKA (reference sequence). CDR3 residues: CSARERRVRTNSEQFF. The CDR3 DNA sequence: TGCAGTGCTAGAGAACGCAGGGTCCGAACAAACTCTGAGCAGTTCTTC.

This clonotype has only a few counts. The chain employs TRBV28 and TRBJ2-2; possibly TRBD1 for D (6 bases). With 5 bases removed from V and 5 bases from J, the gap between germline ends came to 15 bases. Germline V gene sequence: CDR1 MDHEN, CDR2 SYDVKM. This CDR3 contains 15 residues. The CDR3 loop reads CASSPYRTVTGELFF. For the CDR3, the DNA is TGTGCCAGCAGTCCTTACCGGACAGTAACCGGGGAGCTGTTTTTT.